This TCR beta chain derives from a study of shared clonotypes between healthy human individuals. General observations from the study: Blood was the sole source, and tissue repertoires probably differ.

To note about this clone: Its antigen remains unidentified.

TCRdb's copy holds only in-frame clones and misses some; the assay was immunoSEQ multiplex PCR. The sample has 450,000 or so clones, 77% seen once; the top ten hold 9.5% to 15%. Germline values: CDR1 LNHDA, CDR2 SQIVND (reference sequence). CDR3 length: 16 amino acids. Trimming took 3 bases from V and 6 from J; bases not matched to a gene: 10. Material: PBMCs. The clonotype was recovered from a woman between 40 and 55 years old in good health. Some clones in this sample may be carry-over from other donors' samples. The gene calls are TRBV19 and TRBJ1-5, with 8 nucleotides matching TRBD1. The CDR3 region is CASSMILAGGTQPQHF. The CDR3 coding sequence is TGTGCCAGTAGTATGATTTTGGCAGGGGGCACTCAGCCCCAGCATTTT. Looking up the rest from reference TRBV19 and TRBJ1-5 gives the full variable domain: DGGITQSPKYLFRKEGQNVTLSCEQNLNHDAMYWYRQDPGQGLRLIYYSQIVNDFQKGDIAEGYSVSREKKESFPLTVTSAQKNPTAFYLCASSMILAGGTQPQHFGDGTRLSIL.